These T cell receptor beta chains were read from a single sample in a study of STAT5B mutations in CD4+ large granular lymphocyte leukemia. Sequenced by immunoSEQ multiplex PCR; TCRdb stores in-frame clones only, minus some. The sample has tens of thousands of clones, roughly four fifths seen once. Sequences were obtained from CD4+ T cells from blood buffy coats. These receptors came from a human donor in good health. The CDR3 runs from the conserved cysteine through the conserved F or W. The D gene is left open where the match is weak. Where a row states a size, it is once, few, many or the class of an expanded clone; other rows omit it.

TRBD1,TRBV11-2,TRBJ2-5,.,CASSLADRGMFTYQETQYF,TGTGCCAGCAGTTTAGCTGACAGGGGTATGTTTACGTACCAAGAGACCCAGTACTTC
TRBD2,TRBV14,TRBJ2-5,.,CASSSEGSGRSETQYF,TGTGCCAGCAGCTCGGAGGGTAGCGGGAGGTCGGAGACCCAGTACTTC
.,TRBV28,TRBJ1-1,few,CASSLWGQGSEAFF,TGTGCCAGCAGTTTATGGGGGCAAGGGTCTGAAGCTTTCTTT
TRBD1,TRBV5-5,TRBJ2-6,.,CASSLDIGQGMGANVLTF,TGTGCCAGCAGCTTGGATATCGGACAGGGGATGGGGGCCAACGTCCTGACTTTC
.,TRBV5-1,TRBJ2-7,.,CASSDSSDHYEQYF,TGCGCCAGCAGCGACTCTAGCGACCATTACGAGCAGTACTTC
TRBD1,TRBV5-4,TRBJ1-1,.,CASSFGGTENTEAFF,TGTGCCAGCAGCTTTGGGGGGACAGAGAACACTGAAGCTTTCTTT
.,TRBV6-5,TRBJ2-7,few,CATRTGHSGYEQYF,TGTGCCACCAGGACGGGACACTCGGGGTACGAGCAGTACTTC
TRBD1,TRBV11-3,TRBJ1-1,.,CASSLQGVDTEAFF,TGTGCCAGCAGCCTACAGGGGGTCGATACTGAAGCTTTCTTT
TRBD2,TRBV28,TRBJ2-7,.,CASSLTSGAVYEQYF,TGTGCCAGCAGCCTGACTAGCGGGGCTGTCTACGAGCAGTACTTC
.,TRBV5-4,TRBJ2-2,.,CASTIDITGELFF,TGTGCCAGCACCATAGACATCACCGGGGAGCTGTTTTTT
.,TRBV5-1,TRBJ2-5,.,CASSLDRVEETQYF,TGCGCCAGCAGCTTGGACAGGGTCGAGGAGACCCAGTACTTC
.,TRBV6-6,TRBJ1-4,.,CASSSADRFNEKLFF,TGTGCCAGCAGTTCCGCCGACAGGTTTAATGAAAAACTGTTTTTT
.,TRBV19,TRBJ1-5,few,CASTTAPNQPQHF,TGTGCCAGTACCACGGCCCCCAATCAGCCCCAGCATTTT
.,TRBV5-6,TRBJ2-6,.,CASTGVGGANVLTF,TGTGCCAGCACCGGTGTTGGTGGGGCCAACGTCCTGACTTTC
.,TRBV5-5,TRBJ2-7,.,CASRRFGSYEQYF,TGTGCCAGCAGGCGTTTTGGATCCTACGAGCAGTACTTC
.,TRBV7-6,TRBJ2-2,.,CASSLKLRLARSNTGELFF,TGTGCCAGCAGCTTAAAGCTCCGGCTAGCTCGATCGAACACCGGGGAGCTGTTTTTT
TRBD2,TRBV25-1,TRBJ2-7,.,CASSKGGLAGLYEQYF,TGTGCCAGCAGCAAGGGGGGACTAGCGGGTCTCTACGAGCAGTACTTC
TRBD1,TRBV10-1,TRBJ2-7,.,CASSESGQGAYEQYF,TGCGCCAGCAGTGAGTCCGGACAGGGTGCCTACGAGCAGTACTTC
.,TRBV2,TRBJ1-5,.,CASSGSDQPQHF,TGTGCCAGCAGTGGGTCTGATCAGCCCCAGCATTTT
.,TRBV6-5,TRBJ2-2,.,CASSRTVNTGELFF,TGTGCCAGCAGTCGAACGGTTAACACCGGGGAGCTGTTTTTT
TRBD2,TRBV6-1,TRBJ2-1,.,CASSGPGTSGSKQFF,TGTGCCAGCAGTGGTCCCGGGACTAGCGGGTCGAAGCAGTTCTTC
TRBD1,TRBV28,TRBJ2-7,.,CASSSAGTGGANEQYF,TGTGCCAGCAGCTCTGCCGGGACAGGGGGCGCTAATGAGCAGTACTTC
.,TRBV18,TRBJ1-5,.,CASSPPVRDRNQPQHF,TGTGCCAGCTCACCACCAGTCCGGGACCGCAATCAGCCCCAGCATTTT
TRBD2,TRBV11-2,TRBJ2-1,.,CASSNSGTSPYNEQFF,TGTGCCAGCAGCAACAGCGGGACTAGCCCCTACAATGAGCAGTTCTTC